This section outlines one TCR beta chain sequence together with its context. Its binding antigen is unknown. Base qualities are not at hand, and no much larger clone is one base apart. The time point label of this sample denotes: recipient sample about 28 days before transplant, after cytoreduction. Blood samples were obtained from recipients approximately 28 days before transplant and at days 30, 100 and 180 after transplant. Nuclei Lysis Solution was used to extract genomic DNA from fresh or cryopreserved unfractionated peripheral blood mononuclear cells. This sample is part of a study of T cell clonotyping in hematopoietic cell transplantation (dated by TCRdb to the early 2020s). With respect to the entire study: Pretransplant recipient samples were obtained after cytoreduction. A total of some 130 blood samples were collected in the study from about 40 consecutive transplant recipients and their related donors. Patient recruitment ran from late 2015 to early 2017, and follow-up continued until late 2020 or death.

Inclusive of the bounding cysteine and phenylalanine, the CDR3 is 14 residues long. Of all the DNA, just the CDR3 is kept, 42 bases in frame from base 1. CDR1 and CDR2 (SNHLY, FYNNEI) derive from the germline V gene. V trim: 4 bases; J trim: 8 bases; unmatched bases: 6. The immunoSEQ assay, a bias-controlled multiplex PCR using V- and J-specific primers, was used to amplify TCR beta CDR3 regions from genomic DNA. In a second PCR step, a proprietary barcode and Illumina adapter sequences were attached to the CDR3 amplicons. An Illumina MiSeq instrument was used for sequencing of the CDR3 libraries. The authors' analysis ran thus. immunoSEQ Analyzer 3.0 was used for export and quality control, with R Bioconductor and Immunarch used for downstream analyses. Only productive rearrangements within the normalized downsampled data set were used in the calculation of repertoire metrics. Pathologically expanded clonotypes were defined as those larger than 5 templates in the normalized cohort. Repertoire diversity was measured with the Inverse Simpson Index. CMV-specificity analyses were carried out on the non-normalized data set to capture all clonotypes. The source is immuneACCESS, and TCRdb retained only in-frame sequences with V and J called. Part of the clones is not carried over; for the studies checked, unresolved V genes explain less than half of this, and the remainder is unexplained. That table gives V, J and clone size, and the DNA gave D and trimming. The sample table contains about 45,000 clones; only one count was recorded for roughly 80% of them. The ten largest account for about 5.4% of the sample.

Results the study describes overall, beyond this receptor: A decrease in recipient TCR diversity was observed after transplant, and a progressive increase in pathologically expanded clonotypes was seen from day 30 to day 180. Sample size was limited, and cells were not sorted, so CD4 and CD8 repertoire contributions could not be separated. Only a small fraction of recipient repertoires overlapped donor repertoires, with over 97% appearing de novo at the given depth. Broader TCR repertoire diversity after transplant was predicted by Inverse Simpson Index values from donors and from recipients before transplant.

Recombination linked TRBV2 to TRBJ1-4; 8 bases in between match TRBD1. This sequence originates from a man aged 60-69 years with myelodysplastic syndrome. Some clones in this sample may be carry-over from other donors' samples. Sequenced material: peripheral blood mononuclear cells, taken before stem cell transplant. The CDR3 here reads CASSGQGAEEKLFF. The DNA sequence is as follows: TGTGCCAGCAGTGGTCAGGGGGCGGAGGAAAAACTGTTTTTT.